One and the same sample provided the 29 T cell receptor beta chains below, sequenced in a study of blood T cell repertoires in COVID-19. Sequenced by immunoSEQ multiplex PCR; TCRdb stores in-frame clones only, minus some. The sample records 90,000 to 120,000 clones, about 80% being singletons. Sequencing used peripheral blood. The receptors shown here come from a woman older than 75 with active or convalescent COVID-19.

This clone was observed a few times. This rearrangement joins TRBV10-3 to TRBJ1-4, with 8 positions matching TRBD1. The CDR3 length is 16 residues. The germline V gene encodes CDR1 ENHRY and CDR2 SYGVKD. The ends lost 7 bases at V and 4 bases at J; junction bases unmatched: 11. CDR3 bases: TGTGCCATCACTAAGGTAGGGGGACAGGATAATGAAAAACTGTTTTTT. It yields the protein CAITKVGGQDNEKLFF.

This clone was found a few times. The chain combines TRBV2 with TRBJ1-5, with D unclear. The CDR3 is made up of 15 amino acids. Trimming stripped 6 bases from V and 5 bases from J, with 17 bases between. Germline-derived CDR1 and CDR2 are SNHLY and FYNNEI. CDR3 in amino acids: CASRERGSRDQPQHF. The CDR3 nucleotides are TGTGCCAGCAGGGAACGAGGATCCAGAGATCAGCCCCAGCATTTT.

With regard to this clone: The junction departs from germline at one end; a sequencing error may be responsible. CDR3 in amino acids: CASSFGQSQHF. The CDR3 nucleotides are TGTGCCAGCAGTTTTGGTCAGTCCCAGCATTTT. The V call is TRBV12-3 or TRBV12-4, the J call TRBJ1-5, with D unclear. The CDR3 is 11 residues long.

The chain carries TRBV12-3 or TRBV12-4 and TRBJ1-1, with a possible D match to TRBD1 (5 bases). V was pared by 3 bases and J by 1 base, with 6 bases between. This CDR3 contains 13 residues. The CDR3 protein is CASSLDKNTEAFF. For the CDR3, the DNA is TGTGCCAGCAGTTTGGACAAGAACACTGAAGCTTTCTTT.

The chain recombines TRBV4-1 with TRBJ2-3; D perhaps matches TRBD1 (8 bases). Germline V CDR1 and CDR2: MGHRA, YSYEKL. This CDR3 comprises 17 residues. V was cut by 3 bases and J by 6 bases, with 22 bases left in between. The CDR3 sequence is CASSHVGGAGGADTQYF. The CDR3 coding sequence is TGCGCCAGCAGCCATGTAGGGGGGGCAGGGGGCGCCGATACGCAGTATTTT.

The J gene is TRBJ1-4, the V gene TRBV27; no firm D call. Trimming shortened V by 1 base and J by 8 bases, and 14 bases separated the two germline ends. CDR1 and CDR2 (germline): MNHEY, SMNVEV (reference sequence). The CDR3 is made up of 15 amino acids. The CDR3 spells CASSLWWDRGEKLFF. DNA of the CDR3: TGTGCCAGCAGTTTATGGTGGGATCGAGGGGAAAAACTGTTTTTT.

V gene TRBV15 combines with J gene TRBJ1-5; 8 nucleotides line up with TRBD1. The CDR3 sequence is 14 residues long. Unmatched junction bases numbered 8, after V lost 6 bases and J lost 7 bases. CDR1 and CDR2 (germline): LNHNV, YYDKDF (reference sequence). This CDR3 is CATSLRTGPQPQHF. The CDR3 DNA follows: TGTGCCACCAGTTTACGGACAGGGCCGCAGCCCCAGCATTTT.

The rearrangement joins TRBV9 to TRBJ1-3; 8 bases match TRBD1. The CDR3 consists of 15 residues. The V gene end was trimmed by 0 bases and the J gene end by 8 bases; junction bases not matched to a gene: 7. From germline, CDR1 is SGDLS and CDR2 YYNGEE. The CDR3 DNA sequence: TGTGCCAGCAGCGTAGAAGGACAGGGCGTCGACACCATATATTTT. The encoded protein is CASSVEGQGVDTIYF.

This rearrangement joins TRBV24-1 to TRBJ2-2; 7 nucleotides align to TRBD1. The CDR3 extends over 13 amino acids. The J segment lost 1 base and the V segment lost 9 bases, leaving 1 base of the junction unmatched. Germline CDR1 reads KGHDR; CDR2 reads SFDVKD. CDR3 bases: TGTGCCACCGCAGGGGGGAACACCGGGGAGCTGTTTTTT. Translating gives CATAGGNTGELFF.

The genes are TRBV12-3 or TRBV12-4 and TRBJ2-1; D ambiguous. Trimming removed 1 base from V and 6 bases from J, with 4 bases in between. The CDR3 consists of 12 residues. CDR3 in amino acids: CASSLVRNEQFF. As DNA, the CDR3 is TGTGCCAGCAGTTTAGTCCGCAATGAGCAGTTCTTC.

The chain links TRBV7-2 to TRBJ1-2; a possible D gene is TRBD1 (6 bases). The CDR3 is 14 residues long. The germline CDR1 and CDR2 sequences are SGHTA and FQGNSA. V was trimmed by 0 bases and J by 8 bases, leaving 13 bases between them. CDR3 bases: TGTGCCAGCAGCTTAGCGCTCCCTCAGGGGGGCTACACCTTC. This sequence encodes CASSLALPQGGYTF.

The V call is TRBV28, the J call TRBJ1-4; D gene uncertain. The CDR3 has 16 residues. CDR1 and CDR2 from the germline V gene are MDHEN and SYDVKM. V was pared by 5 bases and J by 0 bases, with 13 bases between. The CDR3 nucleotides read TGTGCCAGCAGTCCCGTGCACATTGCAACTAATGAAAAACTGTTTTTT. Translation gives CASSPVHIATNEKLFF.

The chain employs TRBV5-6 and TRBJ1-6, with 9 bases matching TRBD1. Unmatched junction bases numbered 12, after V lost 4 bases and J lost 10 bases. Germline V CDR1 and CDR2: SGHDT, YYEEEE. CDR3 length: 16 residues. Written as DNA, the CDR3 is TGTGCCAGCAGCGCGGACAGGGGAACAATGGGATCACCCCTCCACTTT. Translation: CASSADRGTMGSPLHF.

The rearrangement links TRBV28 to TRBJ1-3, with TRBD1 as a possible D gene (5 bases). Trimming stripped 3 bases from V and 4 bases from J, with 16 bases between. Per germline, CDR1 MDHEN and CDR2 SYDVKM. This CDR3 contains 16 residues. The CDR3 spells CASSFFIDGGGNTIYF. CDR3 nucleotide sequence: TGTGCCAGCAGTTTCTTCATCGACGGGGGGGGAAACACCATATATTTT. The variable domain in full, with the rest retrieved from reference TRBV28 and TRBJ1-3, is DVKVTQSSRYLVKRTGEKVFLECVQDMDHENMFWYRQDPGLGLRLIYFSYDVKMKEKGDIPEGYSVSREKKERFSLILESASTNQTSMYLCASSFFIDGGGNTIYFGEGSWLTVV.

This clone occurred once. This sequence joins TRBV28 and TRBJ1-2; a weak D match, TRBD1 (5 bases). The CDR3 is 16 residues long. CDR1 and CDR2 (germline): MDHEN, SYDVKM. V shed 2 bases and J shed 7 bases, with 20 bases lying between them. CDR3 loop: CASSLEAGPRGAGYTF. The CDR3 DNA reads TGTGCCAGCAGTTTAGAGGCGGGGCCCCGAGGGGCTGGCTACACCTTC.

V usage is TRBV6-5 and J usage is TRBJ1-2; weak D call: TRBD1 (5 bases). V was clipped by 6 bases and J by 3 bases, with 14 bases between them. Germline-derived CDR1 and CDR2 are MNHEY and SVGAGI. The CDR3 consists of 14 residues. The CDR3 region is CASSTETVHYGYTF. DNA of the CDR3: TGTGCCAGCAGCACGGAGACAGTTCACTATGGCTACACCTTC.

This clone was seen a few times. J is TRBJ2-7 and V is TRBV9, with a weak D call TRBD1 (6 bases). Germline-derived CDR1 and CDR2 are SGDLS and YYNGEE. CDR3 length equals 18 residues. Trimming stripped 2 bases from V and 0 bases from J, with 21 bases between. CDR3 residues: CASSVGADRGGRSYEQYF. CDR3 bases: TGTGCCAGCAGCGTCGGGGCGGACCGTGGGGGCCGCTCCTACGAGCAGTACTTC.

The chain has TRBV28 and TRBJ2-1; 9 nucleotides match TRBD2. The germline V gene has CDR1 MDHEN and CDR2 SYDVKM. J lost 8 bases, V lost 7 bases, and 12 bases had no gene match. The CDR3 is 15 amino acids. The CDR3 loop is CASTFGGLALDEQFF. CDR3 sequence (DNA): TGTGCCAGCACCTTCGGGGGACTAGCATTGGATGAGCAGTTCTTC.

The rearrangement joins TRBV7-8 to TRBJ1-2; 8 bases agree with TRBD1. The CDR3 is 15 residues long. The ends lost 4 bases at V and 4 bases at J; junction bases unmatched: 8. Germline CDR1 SGHVS, CDR2 FQNEAQ. The CDR3 spells CASSYTGGTSYGYTF. The CDR3 DNA follows: TGTGCCAGCAGCTACACAGGGGGAACTAGCTATGGCTACACCTTC.

This chain links TRBV5-4 with TRBJ2-5; 10 nucleotides align to TRBD1. Germline V gives CDR1 SGHNT, CDR2 YYREEE (reference sequence). With V trimmed by 4 bases and J by 5 bases, 8 bases remained unmatched. This CDR3 is built from 15 residues. This CDR3 is CASSPRQGAYETQYF. The CDR3 nucleotides read TGTGCCAGCAGCCCCCGACAGGGGGCCTACGAGACCCAGTACTTC.

V is TRBV1 and J is TRBJ1-1; no check of the table's D call, TRBD1, against the DNA was made. TRBV1 counts as a pseudogene. There are 16 residues in the CDR3. CDR3 sequence (DNA): TGCACCAGCAGCCAAGAGAGGTCTTGGGGGCCAGGTGAAGCTTTCTTT. Protein: CTSSQERSWGPGEAFF.

DNA of the CDR3: TGCGCCAGCAGTCACAATTACTTGGCCAAAAACATTCAGTACTTC. Translation gives CASSHNYLAKNIQYF. The chain has TRBV23-1 and TRBJ2-4; D gene ambiguous. TRBV23-1 is assigned to the ORF class and has an uncertain function. With 3 bases removed from V and 1 base from J, the gap between germline ends came to 10 bases. The CDR3 loop spans 15 amino acids.

The V and J genes are TRBV10-3 and TRBJ1-4; possible D gene TRBD1, 5 bases. Trimming took off 8 bases at V and 4 bases at J, with 8 bases between the two ends. The germline CDR1 and CDR2 sequences are ENHRY and SYGVKD. The CDR3 runs to 12 residues. The CDR3 reads CAIGGNNEKLFF. The DNA for the CDR3 is TGTGCCATCGGGGGGAATAATGAAAAACTGTTTTTT.

This chain connects TRBV28 to TRBJ2-3; TRBD2 matches at 8 bases. CDR1 and CDR2 from the germline V gene are MDHEN and SYDVKM. J gave up 7 bases and V 5 bases, and 8 bases lay outside the gene matches. This CDR3 has 14 residues. DNA for the CDR3: TGTGCCAGCAGTCCCCGGGGGGGTGGGCATACGCAGTATTTT. It encodes CASSPRGGGHTQYF.

V gene TRBV29-1 combines with J gene TRBJ1-1; tentatively, D is TRBD1 (5 bases). This CDR3 is built from 12 residues. Trimming cost V 4 bases and J 11 bases, with 17 bases left between them. The germline CDR1 and CDR2 sequences are SQVTM and ANQGSEA. In DNA, the CDR3 is TGCAGCGTTGTAGACGCAGGGCCTCGGGCTTTCTTT. It yields the protein CSVVDAGPRAFF.

The V and J genes are TRBV13 and TRBJ1-1; perhaps TRBD1 as D (5 bases). Deletions cut 2 bases from V and 7 bases from J, with 11 bases between. The CDR3 length is 13 residues. Germline lookup yields CDR1 PRHDT and CDR2 FYEKMQ (reference sequence). The CDR3 bases are TGTGCCAGCAGCTTATTTGGGGGAGGTGAAGCTTTCTTT. Protein sequence: CASSLFGGGEAFF.

V gene TRBV5-5 combines with J gene TRBJ1-2; 7 bases map to TRBD1. The V gene end was trimmed by 3 bases and the J gene end by 7 bases; junction bases not matched to a gene: 9. The germline V gene encodes CDR1 SGHKS and CDR2 YYEKEE (reference sequence). CDR3 length: 14 amino acids. CDR3 region: CASSSTGSSGGYTF. CDR3 DNA: TGTGCCAGCAGCTCGACAGGGTCCTCTGGTGGCTACACCTTC.

The chain uses TRBV21-1 and TRBJ1-6; TRBD1 reflects the table's D call only, with no check against the DNA. TRBV21-1 is termed a pseudogene. This CDR3 contains 15 residues. The CDR3 region is CASSNAQGRQSPLHF. CDR3 nucleotides: TGTGCCAGCAGCAACGCGCAGGGGCGGCAGTCACCCCTCCACTTT.

This clone was seen a single time. The chain combines TRBV7-3 with TRBJ1-1, with 7 bases that match TRBD1. Germline-derived CDR1 and CDR2 are SGHTA and FQGTGA. The V segment lost 4 bases and the J segment 5 bases; nucleotides outside the gene matches: 4. The CDR3 sequence is 13 residues long. CDR3 sequence reads: CASSSQGRTEAFF. CDR3 nucleotide sequence: TGTGCCAGCAGCTCACAGGGGAGGACTGAAGCTTTCTTT.